This T cell receptor (beta chain) was obtained from a study of T-cell reconstitution after alpha-beta-depleted transplantation in children. Many counts were recorded for this clonotype. Mismatch with germline at one junction end may stem from a read error. Germline-derived CDR1 and CDR2 are SQVTM and ANQGSEA. This CDR3 is 13 amino acids long. Library preparation (for TCRbeta) was performed with unique molecular identifiers. TCRdb called the PCR reads again in MiXCR, with one record for every CDR3 protein. This table holds about 360,000 distinct CDR3 sequences, about an eighth found once. Specimen: PBMCs, collected from the stem cell graft. The chain is built from TRBV29-1 and TRBJ2-1; D unresolved. The sequence was obtained from a human donor who donated a stem cell graft to a child with Fanconi anemia. The CDR3 nucleotides read TGCAGCGTTCAAGACGGATCCTACAATGAGCAGTTCTTC. It is translated as CSVQDGSYNEQFF.